Listed below are T cell receptor beta chains from one sample, sequenced in a study of shared clonotypes between healthy human individuals. Generated by immunoSEQ multiplex PCR, the TCRdb table keeps only in-frame clones and is missing some. The table lists about 500,000 clones, more than 70% of them singletons. Sequencing was performed on PBMCs. Receptors originate from a woman aged 40 to 50 in good health. Some clones in this sample may be carry-over from other donors' samples. Each CDR3 is given with its conserved first and last residue. Each record gives: D gene, V gene, J gene, clone size, CDR3 protein, CDR3 DNA. The D gene is left open where the match is weak. Size is stated for part of the rows, as once, few or many counts, or as a class when the clone is expanded.

-	TRBV4-2	TRBJ2-3	-	CASSQVGPPGDTQYF	TGTGCCAGCAGCCAAGTAGGCCCCCCGGGCGATACGCAGTATTTT
-	TRBV7-6	TRBJ2-1	-	CASSLLTGVSYNEQFF	TGTGCCAGCAGCTTACTGACGGGAGTCTCCTACAATGAGCAGTTCTTC
-	TRBV4-3	TRBJ2-2	-	CASSHPNGGLGELFF	TGCGCCAGCAGCCACCCTAACGGGGGGCTGGGGGAGCTGTTTTTT
TRBD2	TRBV4-3	TRBJ2-5	many	CASSQALVGLSGRAPETQYF	TGCGCCAGCAGCCAAGCGCTCGTAGGGCTTAGCGGGAGGGCCCCAGAGACCCAGTACTTC
-	TRBV19	TRBJ1-3	few	CASNFLGNTIYF	TGTGCCAGTAACTTCCTTGGAAACACCATATATTTT
-	TRBV12-1	TRBJ2-1	-	CASRQSGRAHNEQFF	TGTGCCAGCAGACAGAGCGGGAGGGCTCACAATGAGCAGTTCTTC
-	TRBV7-3	TRBJ2-7	many	CASSLDPGSYEQYF	TGTGCCAGCAGCTTAGACCCAGGTTCCTACGAGCAGTACTTC
-	TRBV18	TRBJ2-6	-	CASSPRTASSGANVLTF	TGTGCCAGCTCACCAAGGACCGCGAGCTCTGGGGCCAACGTCCTGACTTTC
-	TRBV21-1	TRBJ2-3	-	CASSRTASTDTQYF	TGTGCCAGCAGCAGGACGGCAAGCACAGATACGCAGTATTTT
-	TRBV30	TRBJ2-7	once	CAWSSGFGEQYF	TGTGCCTGGAGTAGCGGCTTCGGCGAGCAGTACTTC
TRBD1	TRBV4-2	TRBJ2-7	few	CASSQDLNRGYEQYF	TGTGCCAGCAGCCAAGATCTGAACAGGGGGTACGAGCAGTACTTC
TRBD1	TRBV6-4	TRBJ2-7	-	CASSPTGGLYEQYF	TGTGCCAGCAGTCCGACAGGGGGGCTCTACGAGCAGTACTTC
-	TRBV5-1	TRBJ2-3	once	CASSLGQTDTQYF	TGCGCCAGCAGCTTGGGACAAACAGATACGCAGTATTTT
-	TRBV5-1	TRBJ1-1	-	CASSLAPENTEAFF	TGCGCCAGCAGCTTGGCGCCGGAGAACACTGAAGCTTTCTTT
-	TRBV11-2	TRBJ1-2	once	CASSLRNGPYGYTF	TGTGCCAGCAGCTTAAGGAACGGTCCCTATGGCTACACCTTC
TRBD1	TRBV11-3	TRBJ2-3	-	CASSLTGGRDTQYF	TGTGCCAGCAGCTTAACAGGGGGGAGAGATACGCAGTATTTT
-	TRBV28	TRBJ2-3	-	CASSLAIGASTDTQYF	TGTGCCAGCAGTTTGGCGATTGGGGCGAGCACAGATACGCAGTATTTT
-	TRBV6-4	TRBJ1-5	-	CASSGEEGQPQHF	TGTGCCAGCAGTGGGGAGGAGGGTCAGCCCCAGCATTTT
-	TRBV5-4	TRBJ1-2	-	CASSSFRGGGLNYGYTF	TGTGCCAGCAGCTCTTTTCGCGGGGGCGGTCTGAACTATGGCTACACCTTC
-	TRBV2	TRBJ2-3	once	CASSERDRRPSTDTQYF	TGTGCCAGCAGTGAACGCGACAGACGCCCTAGCACAGATACGCAGTATTTT
TRBD2	TRBV27	TRBJ2-7	few	CASSPSGRKGEQYF	TGTGCCAGCAGCCCCAGCGGGAGAAAAGGCGAGCAGTACTTC
-	TRBV4-2	TRBJ2-5	-	CASSPQGDWRPQETQYF	TGTGCCAGCAGCCCCCAGGGGGACTGGCGCCCTCAAGAGACCCAGTACTTC
-	TRBV7-8	TRBJ2-2	-	CASSLASRPADTGELFF	TGTGCCAGCAGCTTAGCGAGTAGACCCGCGGACACCGGGGAGCTGTTTTTT
TRBD1	TRBV28	TRBJ1-2	few	CASSSGQLQGYTF	TGTGCCAGCAGCTCGGGACAGTTGCAAGGCTACACCTTC
-	TRBV28	TRBJ2-3	-	CASSWEDTQYF	TGTGCCAGCAGTTGGGAAGATACGCAGTATTTT
TRBD2	TRBV9	TRBJ2-7	-	CASARTSSSYEQYF	TGTGCCAGCGCCCGGACTAGCAGCTCCTACGAGCAGTACTTC
-	TRBV5-6	TRBJ2-6	-	CASSLGQFSGANVLTF	TGTGCCAGCAGCTTGGGACAGTTCTCTGGGGCCAACGTCCTGACTTTC
TRBD2	TRBV6-5	TRBJ2-1	-	CASSLGTSGGGEQFF	TGTGCCAGCAGCCTTGGGACTAGCGGGGGGGGTGAGCAGTTCTTC
TRBD2	TRBV28	TRBJ2-7	-	CASSSSGRAVHEQYF	TGTGCCAGCAGTTCTAGCGGGAGGGCGGTCCACGAGCAGTACTTC